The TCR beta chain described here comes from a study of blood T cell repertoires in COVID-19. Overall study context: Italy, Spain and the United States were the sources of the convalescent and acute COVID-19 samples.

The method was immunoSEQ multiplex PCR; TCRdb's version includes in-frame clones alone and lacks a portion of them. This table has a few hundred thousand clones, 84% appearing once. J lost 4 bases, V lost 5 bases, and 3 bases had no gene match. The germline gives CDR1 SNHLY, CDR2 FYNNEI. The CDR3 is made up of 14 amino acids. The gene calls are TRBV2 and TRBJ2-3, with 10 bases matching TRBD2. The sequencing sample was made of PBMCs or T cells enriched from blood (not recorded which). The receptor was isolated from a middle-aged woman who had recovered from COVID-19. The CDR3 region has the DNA TGTGCCAGCAGTCTGCTAGCGGGAGCAGATACGCAGTATTTT. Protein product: CASSLLAGADTQYF.